This TCR beta chain originates from a study of identical twins. No donor was unhealthy or non-Caucasian. TCRdb ran MiXCR on the 5' RACE reads and lists one entry per CDR3 protein. Of approximately 680,000 distinct CDR3 sequences detected, about 7.1% appear once; the ten largest clones hold about 1.6%. V dropped 6 bases and J dropped 1; count of bases not matched to a gene: 7. The CDR3 consists of 16 residues. CDR1 SGHVS and CDR2 FQNEAQ come from the germline V gene. This clonotype appeared a few times. This sample was shared with a second study, whose subject was yellow fever vaccine responses in identical twins.

Sample: PBMCs. The receptor comes from a woman younger than 35 in good health. The chain links TRBV7-8 to TRBJ2-1, with 9 positions matching TRBD2. The CDR3 reads CASSPFAGGSYNEQFF. As DNA, the CDR3 is TGTGCCAGCAGTCCTTTCGCGGGAGGGTCCTACAATGAGCAGTTCTTC.